By share, the clone carrying this TCR beta chain ranks as medium-sized. What it binds is not known. TCRdb fed the 5' RACE reads into MiXCR, producing one record per CDR3 protein. The sample has approximately 3,000 distinct CDR3 sequences, approximately 15% seen once. The entry originates in a study of spatial heterogeneity in lung cancer. Overall study findings and caveats: Tracking of tumor mutation counts was seen in expanded intratumoral alpha and beta TCR counts.

Time point described: sample taken at primary tumor resection. Samples were obtained from some 72 donors, all untreated early-stage non-small cell lung cancer patients. Unsorted whole RNA of tumor, nontumor lung or frozen PBMC was sequenced. Germline CDR1 MNHEY, CDR2 SVGAGI. V was shortened by 0 bases and J by 3 bases, with 9 bases between the two germline ends. The CDR3 sequence is 15 residues long. The chain joins TRBV6-5 to TRBJ2-4, with a weak D call TRBD1 (6 bases). Sample: lung tumor tissue, taken at surgery. The clonotype comes from a male donor with early-stage non-small cell lung cancer. The CDR3 here is CASSYSRDNKNIQYF. The CDR3 bases are TGTGCCAGCAGTTACTCGAGGGACAACAAAAACATTCAGTACTTC.